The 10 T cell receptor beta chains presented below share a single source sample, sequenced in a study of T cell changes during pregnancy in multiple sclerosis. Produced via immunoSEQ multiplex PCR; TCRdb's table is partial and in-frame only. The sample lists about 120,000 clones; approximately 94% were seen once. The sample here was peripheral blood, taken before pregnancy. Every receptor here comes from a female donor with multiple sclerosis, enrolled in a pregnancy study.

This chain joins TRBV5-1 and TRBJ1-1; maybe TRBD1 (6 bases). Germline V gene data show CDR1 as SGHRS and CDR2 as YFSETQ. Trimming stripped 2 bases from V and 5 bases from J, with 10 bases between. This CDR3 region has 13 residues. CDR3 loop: CASSFDRFTEAFF. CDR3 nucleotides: TGCGCCAGCAGCTTCGACAGGTTTACTGAAGCTTTCTTT.

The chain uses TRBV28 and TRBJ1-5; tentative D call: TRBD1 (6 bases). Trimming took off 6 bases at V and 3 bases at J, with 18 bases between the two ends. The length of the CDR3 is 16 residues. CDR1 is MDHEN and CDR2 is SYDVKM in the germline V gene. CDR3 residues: CASSPPRGASNQPQHF. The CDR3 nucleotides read TGTGCCAGCAGCCCCCCGCGGGGGGCCTCCAATCAGCCCCAGCATTTT. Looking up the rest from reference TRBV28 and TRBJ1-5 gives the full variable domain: DVKVTQSSRYLVKRTGEKVFLECVQDMDHENMFWYRQDPGLGLRLIYFSYDVKMKEKGDIPEGYSVSREKKERFSLILESASTNQTSMYLCASSPPRGASNQPQHFGDGTRLSIL.

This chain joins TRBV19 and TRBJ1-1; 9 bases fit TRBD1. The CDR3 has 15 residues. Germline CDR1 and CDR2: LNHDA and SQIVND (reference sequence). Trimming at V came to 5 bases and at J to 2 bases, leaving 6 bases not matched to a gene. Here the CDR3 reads CASSLGQGINTEAFF. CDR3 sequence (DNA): TGTGCCAGTAGTCTTGGACAGGGGATCAACACTGAAGCTTTCTTT.

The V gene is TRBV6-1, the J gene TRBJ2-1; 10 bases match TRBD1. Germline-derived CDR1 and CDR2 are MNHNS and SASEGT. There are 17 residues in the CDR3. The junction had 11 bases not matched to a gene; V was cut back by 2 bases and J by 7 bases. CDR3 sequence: CASSEWGSGQGSNEQFF. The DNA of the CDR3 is TGTGCCAGCAGTGAATGGGGTTCGGGACAGGGGTCGAATGAGCAGTTCTTC.

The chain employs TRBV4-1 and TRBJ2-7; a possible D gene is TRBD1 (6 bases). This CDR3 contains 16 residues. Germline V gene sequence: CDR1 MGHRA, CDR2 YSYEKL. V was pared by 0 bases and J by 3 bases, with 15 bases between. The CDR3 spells CASSQDRGSLLYEQYF. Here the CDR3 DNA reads TGCGCCAGCAGCCAAGACAGGGGATCCCTCCTCTACGAGCAGTACTTC.

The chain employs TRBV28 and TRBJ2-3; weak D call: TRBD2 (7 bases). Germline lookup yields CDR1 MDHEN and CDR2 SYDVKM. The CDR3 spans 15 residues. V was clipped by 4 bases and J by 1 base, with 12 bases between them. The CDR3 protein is CASSWGGAGTDTQYF. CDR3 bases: TGTGCCAGCAGTTGGGGGGGGGCCGGCACAGATACGCAGTATTTT.

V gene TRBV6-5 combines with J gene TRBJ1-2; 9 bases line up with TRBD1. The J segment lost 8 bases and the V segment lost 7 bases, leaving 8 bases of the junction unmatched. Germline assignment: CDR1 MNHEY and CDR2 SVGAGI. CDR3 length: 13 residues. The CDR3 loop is CASTEQGARGYTF. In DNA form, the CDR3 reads TGTGCCAGCACCGAACAGGGGGCACGAGGCTACACCTTC.

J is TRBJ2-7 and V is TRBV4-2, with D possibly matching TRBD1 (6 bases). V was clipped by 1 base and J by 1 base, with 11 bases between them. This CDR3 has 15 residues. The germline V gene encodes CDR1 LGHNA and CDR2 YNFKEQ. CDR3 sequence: CASSQAQGQSYEQYF. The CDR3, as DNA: TGTGCCAGCAGCCAAGCTCAGGGGCAATCCTACGAGCAGTACTTC.

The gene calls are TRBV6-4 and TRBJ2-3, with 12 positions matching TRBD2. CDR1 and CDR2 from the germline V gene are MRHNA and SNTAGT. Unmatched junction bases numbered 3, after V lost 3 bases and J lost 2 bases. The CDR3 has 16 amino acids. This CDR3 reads CASSELAGGSTDTQYF. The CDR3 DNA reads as TGTGCCAGCAGTGAACTAGCGGGGGGCTCCACAGATACGCAGTATTTT.

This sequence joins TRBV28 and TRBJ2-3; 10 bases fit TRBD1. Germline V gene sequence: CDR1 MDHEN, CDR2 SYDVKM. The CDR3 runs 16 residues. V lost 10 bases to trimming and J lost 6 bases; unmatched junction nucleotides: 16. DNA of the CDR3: TGTGCCACCACTTCCCCTGGGGACAGGGGAAAGGATACGCAGTATTTT. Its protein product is CATTSPGDRGKDTQYF.